This TCR beta chain was found in a study of T cells in Graves' hyperthyroidism and ophthalmopathy (dated by TCRdb to the late 2010s). About the full investigation: Peripheral blood was collected at initial diagnosis, before any treatment. TCR V-J signatures able to tell the groups apart were searched for in a discovery cohort of 90 to 100 patients, of whom 43 had Graves' ophthalmopathy and roughly 59 had stable Graves' hyperthyroidism. Prospective prediction of ophthalmopathy was tested in an independent validation cohort of about 19 hyperthyroidism patients and around 16 patients who later progressed to ophthalmopathy. The 85 to 100 discovery patients were randomly split 7:3 into training and test sets. The study also compared thyroid tissue and blood T-cell repertoires from several Graves' hyperthyroidism patients. After blood sampling, hyperthyroidism patients were treated with methimazole at a starting dose of 30 mg daily, and ophthalmopathy patients were treated with high-dose intravenous methylprednisolone. TCR Vbeta CDR3 sequencing of 120 to 150 peripheral blood samples (around 45 ophthalmopathy, over 70 hyperthyroidism and roughly 17 progressor patients) is reported in the paper.

Note on this clonotype: Its antigen has not been determined. No base quality values were provided; no much bigger clone lies one nucleotide off.

The cysteine opens and the phenylalanine closes a CDR3 of 17 amino acids. The kept DNA is CDR3 alone, 51 bases in frame from the first base. The germline V gene (reference sequence) yields MNHEY for CDR1 and SMNVEV for CDR2. Trimmed from V: 6 bases; trimmed from J: 1 base; junction bases lacking a gene match: 11. The full study reports these points: No statistical method was used to fix the sample size in advance, and group allocation was not hidden from the investigators. Most expanded thyroid clonotypes (frequency above 0.001) were also detected in blood, suggesting blood repertoires may reflect thyroid immune responses. In validation, progression to ophthalmopathy was predicted by the model with nearly 71% sensitivity and 72.22% specificity, a median of roughly 6 months before onset. In cross-validation, a model built on a 13 V-J signature told ophthalmopathy apart from stable hyperthyroidism with less than 90% sensitivity and 81% to 82% specificity, and in testing the same model reached 80%/75%.

A patient counted as having stable Graves' hyperthyroidism if no progression to ophthalmopathy occurred over 18 months of follow-up. The hyperthyroidism patients were between 18 and 65 years old and newly diagnosed, with a disease duration of less than 2 months. Any patient with an uncontrolled infection, another autoimmune disease, pregnancy or lactation was excluded. Clinical symptoms, serum thyroxine and TRAb, thyroid ultrasound, and orbital computed tomography formed the basis for the diagnoses. PBMCs were isolated from more than 9 ml of fresh peripheral blood by Ficoll-Paque density gradient centrifugation. Total RNA was extracted with Trizol reagent, and quality was checked on an Agilent 2100 Bioanalyzer. TCR beta CDR3 regions were amplified from RNA transcripts. For the first round of RT-PCR on the TCR CDR3, the HTBI primer set was used together with the Qiagen OneStep RT-PCR kit. The libraries were constructed in a second round of multiplex PCR and then size-selected and purified. The libraries were sequenced on an Illumina HiSeq2000 using paired-end 100 bp reads. The source study handled its data this way. SOAPnuke was used to process the raw data, removing reads that contained adapters or uncalled bases, had a mean Phred below 15, or lacked an exact match to the constant primer or identifier. COPE v1.2.5 was used to merge the high-quality paired reads, and each unique nucleotide sequence was defined as a clonotype. MiTCR v1.1 was used to align clonotypes to the IMGT TRBV, TRBD and TRBJ reference segments. Analysis was restricted to V-J combinations with a frequency above 0.0001, which covered over 98% of repertoires. A TCS score was defined as the ratio of F50 (clonal expansion) to E x V (chaos), with BLOSUM62-based TCRdist applied between CDR3 peptides within each V-J. Welch's t-statistics and random forest reduced roughly 500 V-J features to about 13, which were used in a naive Bayes classifier (R e1071). TCRdb redid the processing of the public reads, applying fastp at Q25 and MiXCR, and retained in-frame beta chains. Records with the same CDR3 protein are collapsed into one entry carrying the most frequent genes and DNA. It is TCRdb's table, rather than the study itself, that gives the V and J calls and clone size. The sample table holds around 690,000 distinct CDR3 sequences, of which approximately 15% were seen once. Around a sixth of the sample goes to the ten largest clones.

The sample was blood. This TCR was recovered from a man aged 45-65 years with Graves' hyperthyroidism. The chain was built from TRBV27 and TRBJ2-1, and 8 junction bases match TRBD2. The nucleotide sequence is given as TGTGCCAGCAGACTGACCGGGACTAGTGGGTCCTACAATGAGCAGTTCTTC. It translates to CASRLTGTSGSYNEQFF.